Each of the 15 T cell receptor beta chains below was sequenced from the same sample in a study of shared clonotypes between healthy human individuals. Measured with immunoSEQ multiplex PCR; TCRdb has only the in-frame clones, and not every one. The profile shows hundreds of thousands of clones, 90% to 95% of them singletons. CD45RO-negative CD8 cells positively selected for CCR7 made up the naive population, which excluded terminally differentiated effector memory CD45RA+ cells. Sequencing was performed on naive CD8+ T cells sorted from blood. Source of these receptors: a woman aged 25-40 years in good health.

This clone has a single count. CDR3 sequence (DNA): TGTGCCAGCAGTGAATCGAGGCGGGATGGGGTCAATGAGCAGTTCTTC. Its protein is CASSESRRDGVNEQFF. The chain has TRBV2 and TRBJ2-1; D may be TRBD2 (6 bases). Germline V CDR1 and CDR2: SNHLY, FYNNEI. The CDR3 is 16 residues long. V dropped 2 bases and J dropped 6 bases, with 17 bases sitting between them.

Worth noting for this clone: An end of the junction does not agree with germline; a read error may underlie this. This sample also contains other DNA sequences that code for the same CDR3. The chain recombines TRBV4-1 with TRBJ1-1, with a weak D call TRBD1 (6 bases). Germline V lookup: CDR1 MGHRA, CDR2 YSYEKL. The CDR3 length is 18 residues. The CDR3 region is CASSQEPKGGGMNTEAFF. DNA of the CDR3: TGCGCCAGCAGCCAAGAACCAAAAGGGGGAGGGATGAACACTGAGGCTTTCTTT.

Remarks on this clone: The same CDR3 also results from other DNA sequences found in this sample. This rearrangement joins TRBV19 to TRBJ2-7, with D hard to call. The germline CDR1 and CDR2 sequences are LNHDA and SQIVND (reference sequence). With 5 bases removed from V and 3 bases from J, the gap between germline ends came to 11 bases. The CDR3 covers 13 residues. The CDR3 sequence: CASSLSTSYEQYF. The CDR3 DNA follows: TGTGCCAGTAGTCTTTCTACCAGCTACGAGCAGTACTTC.

This chain connects TRBV13 to TRBJ2-1; D is undetermined. Germline lookup yields CDR1 PRHDT and CDR2 FYEKMQ (reference sequence). The V end was cut by 0 bases, the J end by 8 bases, with 5 bases between. This CDR3 spans 12 amino acids. The DNA of the CDR3 is TGTGCCAGCAGCTTAGGAATCCATGAGCAGTTCTTC. Translation: CASSLGIHEQFF.

This chain links TRBV18 with TRBJ2-7, with D possibly being TRBD2 (6 bases). The CDR3 is made up of 15 amino acids. Germline loops: CDR1 KGHSH, CDR2 LQKENI. Trimming cost V 0 bases and J 2 bases, with 11 bases left between them. The CDR3 DNA reads TGTGCCAGCTCACCACCGGCCGGGAGTCCCTACGAGCAGTACTTC. It translates to CASSPPAGSPYEQYF.

The rearrangement links TRBV28 to TRBJ2-7; the match to TRBD1 covers 8 bases. The CDR3 runs to 13 residues. Germline CDR1 and CDR2: MDHEN and SYDVKM. V shed 6 bases and J 5 bases; nucleotides not matched to a gene: 6. The CDR3 region has the DNA TGTGCCAGCAGGAAAGACAGGGGAAACGAGCAGTACTTC. Translated, it gives CASRKDRGNEQYF.

The chain recombines TRBV27 with TRBJ1-2; D gene ambiguous. The CDR3 length is 14 residues. Trimming shortened V by 2 bases and J by 3 bases, and 10 bases separated the two germline ends. Germline lookup yields CDR1 MNHEY and CDR2 SMNVEV (reference sequence). The CDR3 is CASSLSQAHYGYTF. The CDR3 DNA is TGTGCCAGCAGTTTAAGCCAGGCCCACTATGGCTACACCTTC.

The rearrangement uses TRBV7-9 and TRBJ2-1, with D unclear. With 8 bases removed from V and 4 bases from J, the gap between germline ends came to 12 bases. The CDR3 loop spans 13 amino acids. Germline lookup yields CDR1 SEHNR and CDR2 FQNEAQ (reference sequence). CDR3 amino acids: CASSLNSYNEQFF. The CDR3 bases are TGTGCCAGCTCTTTGAACTCTTACAATGAGCAGTTCTTC.

The rearrangement uses TRBV7-9 and TRBJ2-1, with TRBD2 matching 7 bases. The CDR3 extends over 17 amino acids. V gave up 4 bases and J gave up 4 bases; unmatched junction bases: 13. In germline, CDR1 is SEHNR, CDR2 FQNEAQ (reference sequence). The CDR3 loop is CASSSPPGREVYNEQFF. The CDR3, as DNA: TGTGCCAGCAGCTCCCCCCCGGGGAGGGAAGTATACAATGAGCAGTTCTTC.

This rearrangement joins TRBV30 to TRBJ2-5; D gene ambiguous. CDR1 GTSNPN and CDR2 SVGIG come from the germline V gene (reference sequence). The CDR3 totals 12 residues. V lost 2 bases, J lost 6 bases, and 10 bases lay in between. The CDR3 nucleotides read TGTGCCTGGAGTAGGCTGAAGAAGACCCAGTACTTC. It is translated as CAWSRLKKTQYF.

V usage is TRBV28 and J usage is TRBJ1-1, with D perhaps matching TRBD1 (6 bases). Looked up from germline, CDR1 is MDHEN and CDR2 is SYDVKM. The CDR3 is 14 amino acids. Trimming cost V 3 bases and J 2 bases, with 10 bases left between them. The CDR3: CASSLIGTNTEAFF. CDR3 coding DNA: TGTGCCAGCAGTTTGATAGGGACAAACACTGAAGCTTTCTTT.

The J gene is TRBJ1-2, the V gene TRBV28, with D unclear. The germline V gene encodes CDR1 MDHEN and CDR2 SYDVKM. The CDR3 runs 13 residues. V lost 2 bases to trimming and J lost 4 bases, with 8 bases between them. CDR3 region: CASSLTVSYGYTF. The DNA of the CDR3 is TGTGCCAGCAGTTTAACGGTATCCTATGGCTACACCTTC.

The chain is built from TRBV11-2 and TRBJ2-5; TRBD1 agrees at 7 bases. The assigned J gene may be wrong: the sequence end matches TRBJ2-7 better. Germline loops: CDR1 SGHAT, CDR2 FQNNGV. The CDR3 covers 14 residues. The CDR3 sequence: CASGKDRLPYEQYF. The CDR3 DNA follows: TGTGCCAGCGGAAAGGACAGGCTGCCCTACGAGCAGTACTTC.

The chain recombines TRBV2 with TRBJ1-3; D is perhaps TRBD1 (6 bases). The CDR3 contains 15 residues. V was cut by 6 bases and J by 0 bases, with 12 bases left in between. Looked up from germline, CDR1 is SNHLY and CDR2 is FYNNEI. CDR3 residues: CASSPRGFSGNTIYF. The CDR3 DNA reads TGTGCCAGCAGCCCGAGGGGGTTCTCTGGAAACACCATATATTTT.

V and J are TRBV4-2 and TRBJ2-7; D possibly matches TRBD1 or TRBD2 (6 bases each). Germline loops: CDR1 LGHNA, CDR2 YNFKEQ. Trimming took off 4 bases at V and 3 bases at J, with 16 bases between the two ends. The CDR3 extends over 15 amino acids. DNA of the CDR3: TGTGCCAGCAGCCGCGAGGAGGGGGAGCTCTACGAGCAGTACTTC. The encoded protein is CASSREEGELYEQYF.